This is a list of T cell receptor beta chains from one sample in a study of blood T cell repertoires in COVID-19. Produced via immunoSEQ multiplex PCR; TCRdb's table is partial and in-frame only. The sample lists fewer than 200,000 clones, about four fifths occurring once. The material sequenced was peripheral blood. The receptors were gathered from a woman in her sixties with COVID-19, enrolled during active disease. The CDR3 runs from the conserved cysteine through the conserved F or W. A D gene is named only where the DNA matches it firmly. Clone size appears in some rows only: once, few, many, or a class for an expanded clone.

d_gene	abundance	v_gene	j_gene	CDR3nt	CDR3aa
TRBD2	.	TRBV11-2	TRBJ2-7	TGTGCCAGCAGCTTATGGCCCTCTCGACTAGCGGGAGTCCACGAGCAGTACTTC	CASSLWPSRLAGVHEQYF
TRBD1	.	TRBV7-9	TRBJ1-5	TGTGCCAGCAGCTCCGGGACAGGTAACAATCAGCCCCAGCATTTT	CASSSGTGNNQPQHF
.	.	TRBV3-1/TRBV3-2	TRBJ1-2	TGTGCCAGCAGCCAAGGGACAGCTGGCTACACCTTC	CASSQGTAGYTF
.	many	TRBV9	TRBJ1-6	TGTGCCAGCAACCAACTCAGGGAACCCCTCCACTTT	CASNQLREPLHF
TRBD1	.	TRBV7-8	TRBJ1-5	TGTGCCAGCAGCACGGACAGGAAAAATCAGCCCCAGCATTTT	CASSTDRKNQPQHF
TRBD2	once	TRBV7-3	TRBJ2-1	TGTGCCAGCAGCTTGGCGGGGGGGACCTACAATGAGCAGTTCTTC	CASSLAGGTYNEQFF
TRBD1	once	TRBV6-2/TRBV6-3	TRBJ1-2	TGTGCCAGCAGTTACTCGGTTCTGATTCCGGGACAGAGAAAGTATGGCTACACCTTC	CASSYSVLIPGQRKYGYTF
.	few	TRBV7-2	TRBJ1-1	TGTGCCAGCAGCTTATTTGGCCCACAGGTTCTGAACACTGAAGCTTTCTTT	CASSLFGPQVLNTEAFF
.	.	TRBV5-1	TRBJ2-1	TGCGCCAGCAGCGTCGGGGGTTCCAGCTCCTACAATGAGCAGTTCTTC	CASSVGGSSSYNEQFF
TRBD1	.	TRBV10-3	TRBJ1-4	TGTGCCATCAGTGAGTTAAACAGGGGGCATGAAAAACTGTTTTTT	CAISELNRGHEKLFF
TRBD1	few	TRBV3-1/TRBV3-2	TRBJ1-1	TGTGCCAGCAGCCTCCCGGGACAGCTGAACACTGAAGCTTTCTTT	CASSLPGQLNTEAFF
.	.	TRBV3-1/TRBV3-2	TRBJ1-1	TGTGCCAGCAGCCTTACAGTGGACACTGAAGCTTTCTTT	CASSLTVDTEAFF
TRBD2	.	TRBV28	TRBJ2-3	TGTGCCAGCAGTACGGGACTAGCGGGAGGGAGAGATACGCAGTATTTT	CASSTGLAGGRDTQYF
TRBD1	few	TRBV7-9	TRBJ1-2	TGTGCCAGCAGCCAAGGACAGGGACGTGGCTACACCTTC	CASSQGQGRGYTF
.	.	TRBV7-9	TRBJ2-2	TGTGCCAGCAGCTCTCACACCGGGGAGCTGTTTTTT	CASSSHTGELFF
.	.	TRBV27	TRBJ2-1	TGTGCCAGCAGCCCGGACTACCACGTTTACAATGAGCAGTTCTTC	CASSPDYHVYNEQFF
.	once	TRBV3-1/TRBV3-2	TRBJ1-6	TGTGCCAGCAGCCAACAGGGAGGTGATTCACCCCTCCACTTT	CASSQQGGDSPLHF
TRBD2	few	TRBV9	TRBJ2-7	TGTGCCAGCAGCGAGGGACTAGCGGAAGTCTACGAGCAGTACTTC	CASSEGLAEVYEQYF
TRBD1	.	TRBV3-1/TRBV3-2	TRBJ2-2	TGTGCCAGCAGCTACGACAGGGCCACGGGGACCGGGGAGCTGTTTTTT	CASSYDRATGTGELFF
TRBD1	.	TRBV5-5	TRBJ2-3	TGTGCCAGCAGCTCGATGACAGGGTCCCCAGATACGCAGTATTTT	CASSSMTGSPDTQYF
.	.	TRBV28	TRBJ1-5	TGTGCCAGCAGTTTACCGTATCAGCCCCAGCATTTT	CASSLPYQPQHF
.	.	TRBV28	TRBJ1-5	TGTGCCAGCAGTTTATGGGGTTTCGGGGGGAAAAGCAATCAGCCCCAGCATTTT	CASSLWGFGGKSNQPQHF
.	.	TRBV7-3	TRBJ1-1	TGTGCCAGCAGCTTGGGAGCGAACACTGAAGCTTTCTTT	CASSLGANTEAFF
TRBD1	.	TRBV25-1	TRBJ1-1	TGTGCCAGCAGTAAAGGACAGGGCGAAGCTTTCTTT	CASSKGQGEAFF
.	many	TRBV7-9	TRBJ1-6	TGTGCCAGCAGCTTAGGGCCGACAGGCACCTATTCACCCCTCCACTTT	CASSLGPTGTYSPLHF
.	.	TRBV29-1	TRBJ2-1	TGCAGCGTTGAACCTCTAGGGGGGGGCTCCTACAATGAGCAGTTCTTC	CSVEPLGGGSYNEQFF
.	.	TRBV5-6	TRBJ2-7	TGTGCCAGCAGCTTCAGGCCTCGATCCTACGAGCAGTACTTC	CASSFRPRSYEQYF
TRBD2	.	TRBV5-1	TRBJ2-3	TGCGCCAGCAGCCCCCCACTAGCGGGGGCCCTCACAGATACGCAGTATTTT	CASSPPLAGALTDTQYF
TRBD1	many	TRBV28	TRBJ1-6	TGTGCCAGCAGTTTATTGGGACAGGGCAATTCACCCCTCCACTTT	CASSLLGQGNSPLHF
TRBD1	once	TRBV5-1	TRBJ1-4	TGCGCCAGCAGCTTGGGGACAGGGGAGCCAACTAATGAAAAACTGTTTTTT	CASSLGTGEPTNEKLFF
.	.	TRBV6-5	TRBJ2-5	TGTGCCAGCAGTTACTCAGCGGCGAGACGAGAGACCCAGTACTTC	CASSYSAARRETQYF
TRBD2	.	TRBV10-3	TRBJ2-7	TGTGCCATCAGTGATTTGGGAGGGGCCTACGAGCAGTACTTC	CAISDLGGAYEQYF
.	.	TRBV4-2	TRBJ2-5	TGTGCCAGCAGCCAAGAGGCCTCACCGGAGACCCAGTACTTC	CASSQEASPETQYF
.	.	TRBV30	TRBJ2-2	TGTGCCGGCCGGGCAGGGGTTGCCACCGGGGAGCTGTTTTTT	CAGRAGVATGELFF
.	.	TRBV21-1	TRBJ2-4	TGTGCCGGCGGGACCCTAGCCAAAAACATTCAGTACTTC	CAGGTLAKNIQYF
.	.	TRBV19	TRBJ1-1	TGTGCCAGTAGTATAGCGCCAGGGCGACACTCTGAAGCTTTCTTT	CASSIAPGRHSEAFF
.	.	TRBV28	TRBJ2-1	TGTGCCAGCACTTCCTCCGGGATACGGTACACTGAGCAGTTCTTC	CASTSSGIRYTEQFF
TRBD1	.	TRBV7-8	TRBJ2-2	TGTGCCAGCAGCCAGACAGGGGACGCGAACACCGGGGAGCTGTTTTTT	CASSQTGDANTGELFF
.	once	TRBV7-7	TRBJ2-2	TGTGCTAGCAGCCAAGGACAATCGAACACCGGGGAGCTGTTTTTT	CASSQGQSNTGELFF
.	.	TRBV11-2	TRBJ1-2	TGTGCCAGCAGCCCACGGACAGACGGCTACACCTTC	CASSPRTDGYTF
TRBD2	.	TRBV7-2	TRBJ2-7	TGTGCCAGCAGCTTCTTAACGGGAGGTTCGGGCGAGCAGTACTTC	CASSFLTGGSGEQYF
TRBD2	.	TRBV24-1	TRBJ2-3	TGTGCCACCAGTGATCCTCATTTGACTAGCGGGCGGTGGAATACGCAGTATTTT	CATSDPHLTSGRWNTQYF
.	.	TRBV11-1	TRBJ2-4	TGTGCCAGCAGCTTAGCGGGAGGGGGAAACATTCAGTACTTC	CASSLAGGGNIQYF
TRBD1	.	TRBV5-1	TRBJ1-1	TGCGCCAGCAGCCCGGGACAGGGGCGGGGTGAAGCTTTCTTT	CASSPGQGRGEAFF